One sample yielded the 21 T cell receptor beta chains listed below, sequenced in a study of T-cell memory formation after mild COVID-19. From the 5' RACE reads, TCRdb called clonotypes with MiXCR, one entry per CDR3 protein. Among 170,000 or so distinct CDR3 sequences listed, 31% were seen once. The specimen sequenced was PBMCs or a T cell subset sorted from them (not recorded which). Receptors originate from an adult woman who had mild COVID-19 (a few samples of this study predate the infection). Cell type and time point are not known.

The gene calls are TRBV7-2 and TRBJ2-1; the D gene is possibly TRBD2 (7 bases). CDR1 SGHTA and CDR2 FQGNSA come from the germline V gene. This CDR3 spans 15 amino acids. Trimming took 6 bases from V and 6 from J, leaving 18 bases between them. In DNA, the CDR3 is TGTGCCAGCAGTTCGGAGGGGGGGTTTCCCAATGAGCAGTTCTTC. Translation gives CASSSEGGFPNEQFF.

This clonotype occurred a few times. This chain joins TRBV29-1 and TRBJ2-7; no clear D. Germline V gene sequence: CDR1 SQVTM, CDR2 ANQGSEA. Trimming took off 4 bases at V and 3 bases at J, with 7 bases between the two ends. CDR3 length equals 11 residues. The chain's CDR3 is CSVANDYEQYF. The CDR3 DNA reads TGCAGCGTTGCCAACGACTACGAGCAGTACTTC.

J is TRBJ2-1 and V is TRBV3-1, with D possibly TRBD2 on 6 matching bases. V gave up 5 bases and J gave up 5 bases, with 16 bases separating them. The CDR3 loop spans 15 amino acids. Germline V gives CDR1 LGHDT, CDR2 YNNKEL (reference sequence). CDR3 in DNA: TGTGCCAGCAGCTCACTCGGAGGGGAACACAATGAGCAGTTCTTC. Its translation: CASSSLGGEHNEQFF.

This clonotype was counted between two and nine times. This chain links TRBV4-1 with TRBJ2-7; D not resolved. Germline CDR1 reads MGHRA; CDR2 reads YSYEKL. Trimming shortened V by 0 bases and J by 0 bases, and 3 bases separated the two germline ends. The CDR3 consists of 13 residues. The CDR3 nucleotides read TGCGCCAGCAGCCAAGATCACTCCTACGAGCAGTACTTC. Its protein is CASSQDHSYEQYF.

In regard to this clonotype: An end of the junction differs from the germline gene, which may be a read error. J is TRBJ2-7 and V is TRBV29-1, with 10 bases lining up with TRBD2. The germline V gene encodes CDR1 SQVTM and CDR2 ANQGSEA. There are 15 residues in the CDR3. CDR3 in amino acids: CSVLSLAGVTYERYF. The CDR3 DNA is TGCAGCGTTCTGTCGCTAGCGGGGGTCACCTACGAGCGGTACTTC.

In this sample, this clonotype turned up a few times. The rearrangement uses TRBV7-9 and TRBJ1-2; D not resolved. The germline V gene has CDR1 SEHNR and CDR2 FQNEAQ (reference sequence). The CDR3 runs to 13 residues. The V end lost 1 base, the J end lost 4 bases, and 7 bases lay between the germline ends. The CDR3 region is CASSLGAGYGYTF. The CDR3, as DNA: TGTGCCAGCAGCTTAGGGGCAGGCTATGGCTACACCTTC.

This chain uses TRBV7-8 with TRBJ2-3; D is perhaps TRBD2 (5 bases). CDR1 is SGHVS, CDR2 FQNEAQ, per germline. The CDR3 consists of 16 residues. Trimming took off 8 bases at V and 1 base at J, with 19 bases between the two ends. CDR3 in amino acids: CASPPRLAAGTDTQYF. CDR3 DNA sequence: TGTGCCAGCCCCCCTAGGCTAGCTGCAGGCACAGATACGCAGTATTTT.

The J gene is TRBJ2-2, the V gene TRBV25-1; D unclear. Deletions cut 1 base from V and 3 bases from J, with 9 bases between. The CDR3 contains 15 residues. Germline values: CDR1 MGHDK, CDR2 SYGVNS. The DNA of the CDR3 is TGTGCCAGCAGTGAATGGAACAGCTACACCGGGGAGCTGTTTTTT. Translated, it gives CASSEWNSYTGELFF.

This clonotype was counted a few times. The genes are TRBV15 and TRBJ2-1, with D uncertain. Trimming removed 8 bases at V and 4 bases at J, with 9 bases between. The CDR3 spans 12 residues. In germline, CDR1 is LNHNV, CDR2 YYDKDF (reference sequence). This CDR3 reads CATSRGYNEQFF. CDR3 DNA sequence: TGTGCCACCTCGAGAGGTTACAATGAGCAGTTCTTC. The complete variable domain, with remaining parts taken from reference TRBV15 and TRBJ2-1, reads DAMVIQNPRYQVTQFGKPVTLSCSQTLNHNVMYWYQQKSSQAPKLLFHYYDKDFNNEADTPDNFQSRRPNTSFCFLDIRSPGLGDTAMYLCATSRGYNEQFFGPGTRLTVL.

Many counts were recorded for this clonotype. V and J are TRBV7-6 and TRBJ2-1; the D is unclear. Germline V CDR1 and CDR2: SGHVS, FNYEAQ. This CDR3 comprises 12 residues. The V end was cut by 3 bases, the J end by 8 bases, with 8 bases between. CDR3 region: CASSFLNHEQFF. DNA for the CDR3: TGTGCCAGCAGCTTTTTGAATCATGAGCAGTTCTTC.

This clonotype has just a few counts. The chain carries TRBV4-3 and TRBJ1-1; 10 bases are shared with TRBD1. The V gene's germline CDR1 is LGHNA and CDR2 YSLEER. There are 16 residues in the CDR3. The V gene end was trimmed by 0 bases and the J gene end by 4 bases; junction bases not matched to a gene: 5. CDR3 bases: TGCGCCAGCAGCCAAGATGGGCGGACAGGGGGCACTGAAGCTTTCTTT. As protein: CASSQDGRTGGTEAFF.

The rearrangement links TRBV6-4 to TRBJ2-6, with TRBD1 as a possible D gene (5 bases). This CDR3 has 18 residues. Germline V gene data show CDR1 as MRHNA and CDR2 as SNTAGT. V was clipped by 6 bases and J by 1 base, with 19 bases between them. CDR3 DNA sequence: TGTGCCAGCAGCCAGTATGGGGCAGGGATTTCTGGGGCCAACGTCCTGACTTTC. This codes for CASSQYGAGISGANVLTF.

This clonotype was seen a handful of times. The rearrangement uses TRBV21-1 and TRBJ2-3. TRBV21-1 is recorded as a pseudogene. This CDR3 has 14 amino acids. The CDR3 spells CASSSCPITDTQYF. The CDR3 region has the DNA TGTGCCAGCAGCAGCTGCCCAATCACAGATACGCAGTATTTT.

V usage is TRBV4-3 and J usage is TRBJ2-1; D is possibly TRBD2 (7 bases). This CDR3 contains 16 residues. The V gene lost 4 bases and the J gene lost 9 bases, with 22 bases spanning the gap. Germline lookup yields CDR1 LGHNA and CDR2 YSLEER. Here the CDR3 DNA reads TGCGCCAGCAGCCGGGGGGGCACAGGGAGGGAAAGTGAGCAGTTCTTC. Its protein product is CASSRGGTGRESEQFF.

This clonotype was seen a few times. This sequence joins TRBV7-2 and TRBJ2-1; 9 nucleotides align to TRBD1. The CDR3 has 15 residues. Looked up from germline, CDR1 is SGHTA and CDR2 is FQGNSA. The J segment lost 3 bases and the V segment lost 6 bases, leaving 6 bases of the junction unmatched. CDR3 DNA sequence: TGTGCCAGCAGACCGGACAGGGGCCTCTACAATGAGCAGTTCTTC. As protein: CASRPDRGLYNEQFF.

There are a few counts of this clonotype. The V and J genes are TRBV19 and TRBJ1-2; TRBD1 is a possible D gene (5 bases). This CDR3 is 16 amino acids long. Germline loops: CDR1 LNHDA, CDR2 SQIVND (reference sequence). Trimming left V 7 bases short and J 1 base short, with 19 bases between. The DNA of the CDR3 is TGTGCCAGTACCCCCCTAAGTGTGGGGGGTAACTATGGCTACACCTTC. It is translated as CASTPLSVGGNYGYTF. Filled out from reference TRBV19 and TRBJ1-2, the complete variable domain reads DGGITQSPKYLFRKEGQNVTLSCEQNLNHDAMYWYRQDPGQGLRLIYYSQIVNDFQKGDIAEGYSVSREKKESFPLTVTSAQKNPTAFYLCASTPLSVGGNYGYTFGSGTRLTVV.

The chain carries TRBV20-1 and TRBJ2-7; D possibly corresponds to TRBD2 (6 bases). V dropped 6 bases and J dropped 3 bases, with 15 bases sitting between them. Looked up from germline, CDR1 is DFQATT and CDR2 is SNEGSKA (reference sequence). This CDR3 contains 13 residues. Here the CDR3 DNA reads TGCAGTGCCCGAGGGAGACTAGACTACGAGCAGTACTTC. Translation gives CSARGRLDYEQYF.

The chain is built from TRBV29-1 and TRBJ2-3; D is perhaps TRBD2 (6 bases). V was clipped by 4 bases and J by 0 bases, with 8 bases between them. The CDR3 length is 13 residues. Germline lookup yields CDR1 SQVTM and CDR2 ANQGSEA. The CDR3, as DNA: TGCAGCGTTGTTAGCGGAAGCACAGATACGCAGTATTTT. This codes for CSVVSGSTDTQYF.

J is TRBJ1-6 and V is TRBV15; TRBD1 matches 7 bases. This CDR3 is built from 13 residues. Germline loops: CDR1 LNHNV, CDR2 YYDKDF (reference sequence). Germline trimming cut 1 base from V and 9 bases from J; bases unmatched to any gene: 0. CDR3 DNA sequence: TGTGCCACCAGCAGAGGGGACAGTTCACCCCTCCACTTT. Translation gives CATSRGDSSPLHF.

The J gene is TRBJ1-2, the V gene TRBV3-1; the D is unclear. The CDR3 covers 17 residues. The V gene lost 0 bases and the J gene lost 8 bases, with 22 bases spanning the gap. Germline V CDR1 and CDR2: LGHDT, YNNKEL (reference sequence). The CDR3 loop is CASSQDKGGRRKGGYTF. CDR3 DNA: TGTGCCAGCAGCCAAGATAAGGGTGGTAGGCGTAAAGGAGGCTACACCTTC.

The V and J genes are TRBV7-9 and TRBJ2-1, with TRBD2 as a possible D gene (5 bases). Per the germline V gene, CDR1 is SEHNR and CDR2 is FQNEAQ (reference sequence). CDR3 length equals 14 residues. Trimming removed 1 base from V and 4 bases from J, with 8 bases in between. This CDR3 reads CASSLESGYNEQFF. The CDR3 DNA sequence: TGTGCCAGCAGCTTAGAGTCGGGGTACAATGAGCAGTTCTTC.